Sequencing of this T cell receptor beta chain was carried out in a study of metastatic and nonmetastatic thyroid tumors. The overall study: Patients with malignant and benign thyroid disease provided blood and tumor or nodule tissue, whose repertoires were compared. The study's findings and limits: TCR beta diversity was reportedly significantly higher in malignant thyroid tumors than benign nodules, in blood and tumor.

This clone is labeled as medium-sized. The antigen remains undetermined. Via MiXCR, TCRdb re-called the PCR reads. The profile shows about 4,600 clones, about 19% of them singletons. None of the patients had undergone any treatment ahead of thyroid surgery. CDR3 size: 13 residues. Germline CDR1 and CDR2: SGHDT and YYEEEE. V was pared by 2 bases and J by 2 bases, with 8 bases between. Sequenced material: adjacent normal tissue. This clonotype was sampled from a male donor with papillary thyroid cancer or a benign thyroid nodule (not recorded which). Some clones in this sample may be carry-over from other donors' samples. The genes are TRBV5-6 and TRBJ2-7; D not certain. The CDR3 DNA sequence: TGTGCCAGCAGCTTCCGCCAACCCTACGAGCAGTACTTC. Its translation: CASSFRQPYEQYF.